A single TCR beta chain is shown here with its context. Measured with immunoSEQ multiplex PCR; TCRdb has only the in-frame clones, and not every one. Altogether approximately 150,000 clones are present, 88% being singletons, with the ten largest covering more than 1.5%. This sample was included in a study of control samples from healthy donors and cancer patients. Specimen: blood. The sequence was collected from a young man in good health.

The CDR3 region is CASSPSAVEEQYF. Here the CDR3 DNA reads TGTGCCAGCTCACCCTCCGCGGTGGAAGAGCAGTACTTC. The rearrangement uses TRBV18 and TRBJ2-7; D unresolved. Per the germline V gene, CDR1 is KGHSH and CDR2 is LQKENI. This CDR3 has 13 amino acids. Trimming removed 3 bases at V and 7 bases at J, with 13 bases between.